The present TCR beta chain was sequenced within a study of blood T cell repertoires in COVID-19. In the study overall: Sites in the United States, Italy and Spain provided acute and convalescent COVID-19 samples. From T cells, B-cell-depleted T cells, or PBMCs came the material, which was cDNA or gDNA.

The study assigned cohorts using participant-reported clinical history. As handled by the study authors: Estimation of nucleated cell counts was performed using reference gene primer amplification. Only in-frame clones appear in the TCRdb table, and some are missing; sequencing was by immunoSEQ multiplex PCR. V, J and clone size reflect that table, while D and trimming were determined from the DNA. This sample has about 260,000 clones; less than 95% occur once, and the top ten carry around 2.8%. The CDR3 is made up of 13 amino acids, end residues included. CDR1 is SNHLY and CDR2 is FYNNEI in the germline V gene. Comments on this clone: The limits of the CDR3 on the DNA are not certain, so only TCRdb's listed CDR3 is given.

The clonotype originates from a man in his forties who had been exposed to COVID-19. The chain recombines TRBV2 with TRBJ1-1; TRBD1 is taken as the D call from the table, unchecked against the DNA. The sequencing input was PBMCs or T cells enriched from blood (not recorded which). The CDR3 reads CASILDSNTEAFF.